This T cell receptor beta chain came from a study of control samples from healthy donors and cancer patients. This CDR3 has 14 amino acids. Germline V gene sequence: CDR1 SGHAT, CDR2 FQDESV (reference sequence). V lost 3 bases, J lost 9 bases, and 14 bases lay in between. Sequencing was performed with immunoSEQ multiplex PCR; in TCRdb, only in-frame clones are kept and a portion is missing. The sample includes 60,000 to 75,000 clones, roughly 87% of them seen just once. The clonotype was recovered from a man in his 60s with colorectal cancer. The source material was PBMCs. The chain carries TRBV11-1 and TRBJ2-2; the D gene is possibly TRBD1 (7 bases). CDR3 amino acids: CASSFGQGGRELFF. DNA for the CDR3: TGTGCCAGCAGCTTCGGGCAGGGGGGCCGGGAGCTGTTTTTT.